Listed here are 28 T cell receptor beta chains from one sample, sequenced in a study of blood T cell repertoires in COVID-19. Sequencing used immunoSEQ multiplex PCR; TCRdb keeps in-frame clones, though not all of them. The table includes about 300,000 clones, around 89% detected once. The sample comprised peripheral blood. These TCRs come from a middle-aged man with acute or convalescent COVID-19.

This chain links TRBV24-1 with TRBJ2-1, with 8 bases that match TRBD1. Germline trimming cut 3 bases from V and 12 bases from J; bases unmatched to any gene: 9. Germline CDR1 and CDR2: KGHDR and SFDVKD. The CDR3 covers 14 residues. CDR3 amino acids: CATSDDRGGSRQFF. The CDR3 DNA reads TGTGCCACCAGTGATGACAGGGGAGGTTCAAGGCAGTTCTTC.

The chain joins TRBV5-1 to TRBJ2-4, with 7 bases matching TRBD1. The CDR3 is 14 residues long. Germline V gene lookup returns CDR1 SGHRS and CDR2 YFSETQ. The V and J ends lost 5 bases and 4 bases, in that order; junction bases with no gene match: 6. The CDR3 reads CASRTGQLKNIQYF. CDR3 DNA: TGCGCCAGCAGGACGGGACAGCTAAAAAACATTCAGTACTTC.

The V gene is TRBV7-8, the J gene TRBJ1-2; weak D call: TRBD1 (5 bases). Germline V gene data show CDR1 as SGHVS and CDR2 as FQNEAQ. This CDR3 is built from 13 residues. The V end lost 0 bases, the J end lost 6 bases, and 8 bases lay between the germline ends. The CDR3 reads CASSLAPGDGYTF. The CDR3 DNA follows: TGTGCCAGCAGCTTAGCGCCGGGGGATGGCTACACCTTC.

This chain connects TRBV7-8 to TRBJ2-2, with 10 bases lining up with TRBD2. The CDR3 contains 15 residues. V was pared by 5 bases and J by 4 bases, with 4 bases of the junction left unmatched. Looked up from germline, CDR1 is SGHVS and CDR2 is FQNEAQ. This chain's CDR3 is CASSESGGATGELFF. CDR3 in DNA: TGTGCCAGCAGCGAGAGCGGGGGGGCCACCGGGGAGCTGTTTTTT.

This chain uses TRBV10-3 with TRBJ1-1; D is uncertain. Trimming cost V 3 bases and J 2 bases, with 10 bases left between them. Per the germline V gene, CDR1 is ENHRY and CDR2 is SYGVKD. The CDR3 length is 14 residues. For the CDR3, the DNA is TGTGCCATCAGTGAACAAGTTTACAACACTGAAGCTTTCTTT. Translation gives CAISEQVYNTEAFF.

The chain is built from TRBV5-4 and TRBJ2-7; tentatively, D is TRBD1 (6 bases). V was pared by 4 bases and J by 5 bases, with 16 bases between. The CDR3 totals 14 residues. Germline lookup yields CDR1 SGHNT and CDR2 YYREEE (reference sequence). CDR3 nucleotide sequence: TGTGCCAGCAGCCCCTCCCTTGGGGGCCACGAGCAGTACTTC. Protein sequence: CASSPSLGGHEQYF. Looking up the rest from reference TRBV5-4 and TRBJ2-7 gives the full variable domain: ETGVTQSPTHLIKTRGQQVTLRCSSQSGHNTVSWYQQALGQGPQFIFQYYREEENGRGNFPPRFSGLQFPNYSSELNVNALELDDSALYLCASSPSLGGHEQYFGPGTRLTVT.

The chain joins TRBV4-1 to TRBJ2-1, with 13 nucleotides matching TRBD2. This CDR3 region has 17 residues. Germline loops: CDR1 MGHRA, CDR2 YSYEKL. After removal of 7 bases from V and 2 bases from J, the junction contained 8 bases not matched to a gene. CDR3 coding DNA: TGCGCCAGCACCGACCCGGGACTAGCGGGGACCTACAATGAGCAGTTCTTC. Amino acid sequence: CASTDPGLAGTYNEQFF.

The rearrangement uses TRBV7-3 and TRBJ1-1; D gene uncertain. The CDR3 loop spans 13 amino acids. V was clipped by 0 bases and J by 9 bases, with 11 bases between them. Germline-derived CDR1 and CDR2 are SGHTA and FQGTGA. CDR3 sequence: CASSLTREGKAFF. The CDR3 DNA follows: TGTGCCAGCAGCTTAACGAGGGAGGGTAAAGCTTTCTTT.

Note on this clone: The germline gene is not matched at one end of the junction; a read error may be the cause. The rearrangement links TRBV5-1 to TRBJ1-2; 7 nucleotides line up with TRBD1. The germline CDR1 and CDR2 sequences are SGHRS and YFSETQ. The CDR3 contains 15 residues. The DNA for the CDR3 is TGCGCCGGCAGCCTTAGCCCAGGGGGTAAGGATGGCTACACCTTC. This sequence encodes CAGSLSPGGKDGYTF. Combining the CDR3 with reference TRBV5-1 and TRBJ1-2 gives the whole variable domain KAGVTQTPRYLIKTRGQQVTLSCSPISGHRSVSWYQQTPGQGLQFLFEYFSETQRNKGNFPGRFSGRQFSNSRSEMNVSTLELGDSALYLCAGSLSPGGKDGYTFGSGTRLTVV.

The gene calls are TRBV5-5 and TRBJ2-7; D gene unclear. Trimming stripped 7 bases from V and 7 bases from J, with 18 bases between. Germline-derived CDR1 and CDR2 are SGHKS and YYEKEE (reference sequence). The CDR3 spans 13 residues. This CDR3 reads CASLAEASLEQYF. The CDR3 DNA reads as TGTGCCAGCCTTGCCGAAGCATCCTTGGAGCAGTACTTC.

With regard to this clone: Other DNA sequences in the same sample also yield this CDR3. The chain combines TRBV2 with TRBJ1-2; the D gene is possibly TRBD1 (6 bases). The germline V gene has CDR1 SNHLY and CDR2 FYNNEI. V lost 2 bases, J lost 5 bases, and 6 bases lay in between. This CDR3 has 12 residues. DNA for the CDR3: TGTGCCAGCAGTGAACAGGGGTATGGCTACACCTTC. It is translated as CASSEQGYGYTF.

This sequence joins TRBV6-4 and TRBJ2-7; TRBD2 aligns across 8 bases. With 8 bases clipped from V and 3 bases from J, the junction kept 18 bases outside the gene matches. CDR1 is MRHNA and CDR2 is SNTAGT in the germline V gene. This CDR3 spans 17 amino acids. CDR3 sequence: CASRTEIRGGMNYEQYF. CDR3 in DNA: TGTGCCAGCCGGACCGAGATTCGGGGGGGCATGAACTACGAGCAGTACTTC.

The V gene is TRBV3-1 (or the pseudogene TRBV3-2), the J gene TRBJ2-2, with 9 bases that match TRBD2. This CDR3 contains 16 residues. Germline V gives CDR1 LGHDT, CDR2 YNNKEL (reference sequence). The V and J ends lost 2 bases and 4 bases, in that order; junction bases with no gene match: 5. CDR3 sequence: CASSQSGGTPTGELFF. The CDR3 bases are TGTGCCAGCAGCCAAAGCGGGGGGACCCCCACCGGGGAGCTGTTTTTT.

The chain is built from TRBV6-1 and TRBJ1-1; maybe TRBD1 (5 bases). V was clipped by 8 bases and J by 2 bases, with 15 bases between them. CDR3 length equals 14 residues. Germline V CDR1 and CDR2: MNHNS, SASEGT. CDR3 coding DNA: TGTGCCAGCTTCAATCGCAGGACAAACACTGAAGCTTTCTTT. Translating it yields CASFNRRTNTEAFF.

V and J are TRBV6-2 or TRBV6-3 and TRBJ2-7; perhaps TRBD2 as D (6 bases). In germline, CDR1 is MNHEY, CDR2 SVGEGT. Between the trimmed V and J ends, which lost 4 bases and 1 base, there was a span of 14 bases. CDR3 length equals 15 residues. The CDR3 nucleotides are TGTGCCAGCAGTTTTGGTTGGGCGGGGTCCTACGAGCAGTACTTC. It specifies CASSFGWAGSYEQYF.

Note on this clone: Other DNA variants within this sample encode the same CDR3. The chain couples TRBV6-5 to TRBJ2-2; D perhaps matches TRBD2 (5 bases). Per the germline V gene, CDR1 is MNHEY and CDR2 is SVGAGI. This CDR3 is built from 13 residues. V lost 5 bases and J 4 bases, leaving 8 bases between the germline ends. CDR3 nucleotides: TGTGCCAGCAGTAACCGGGGCACCGGGGAGCTGTTTTTT. It specifies CASSNRGTGELFF.

J is TRBJ2-3 and V is TRBV5-6; D is uncertain. The CDR3 has 13 residues. Trimming removed 4 bases from V and 2 bases from J, with 8 bases in between. CDR1 is SGHDT and CDR2 is YYEEEE in the germline V gene. The CDR3 DNA reads TGTGCCAGCAGCAGTACAGACACAGATACGCAGTATTTT. It translates to CASSSTDTDTQYF.

This sequence joins TRBV4-1 and TRBJ2-2; D is uncertain. Germline V gives CDR1 MGHRA, CDR2 YSYEKL. The CDR3 totals 14 residues. V lost 0 bases and J lost 3, with 5 bases in between. The CDR3 region is CASSQEAYTGELFF. As DNA, the CDR3 is TGCGCCAGCAGCCAAGAGGCTTACACCGGGGAGCTGTTTTTT.

The CDR3 sequence is CASGFKGTGVEAFF. Here the CDR3 DNA reads TGTGCTAGTGGTTTCAAAGGGACAGGGGTTGAAGCTTTCTTT. The chain joins TRBV12-5 to TRBJ1-1, with 10 bases lining up with TRBD1. This CDR3 has 14 residues. Trimming took 3 bases from V and 7 from J; bases not matched to a gene: 5. Germline CDR1 is LGHNT and CDR2 is FRNRAP.

This sequence joins TRBV3-1 (or the pseudogene TRBV3-2) and TRBJ2-1; possible D gene TRBD1, 7 bases. Germline values: CDR1 LGHDT, CDR2 YNNKEL (reference sequence). Trimming cost V 0 bases and J 6 bases, with 21 bases left between them. The CDR3 runs 18 residues. CDR3: CASSQDGGGGHKRNEQFF. The DNA of the CDR3 is TGTGCCAGCAGCCAAGACGGAGGAGGGGGCCACAAACGCAATGAGCAGTTCTTC.

This clone occurred once. The same CDR3 is also encoded by other DNA sequences in this sample. V gene TRBV7-8 combines with J gene TRBJ1-3; D perhaps matches TRBD1 (6 bases). Germline CDR1 SGHVS, CDR2 FQNEAQ. Trimming removed 6 bases at V and 8 bases at J, with 14 bases between. CDR3 length: 13 amino acids. CDR3: CASSLTGRDTIYF. Written as DNA, the CDR3 is TGTGCCAGCAGTTTGACAGGACGGGACACCATATATTTT. The variable domain in full, completed from reference TRBV7-8 and TRBJ1-3, reads GAGVSQSPRYKVAKRGQDVALRCDPISGHVSLFWYQQALGQGPEFLTYFQNEAQLDKSGLPSDRFFAERPEGSVSTLKIQRTQQEDSAVYLCASSLTGRDTIYFGEGSWLTVV.

This clone has just one count. This chain connects TRBV11-2 to TRBJ1-2; D might be TRBD1 (5 bases). Germline CDR1 reads SGHAT; CDR2 reads FQNNGV. The CDR3 extends over 13 amino acids. Trimming stripped 3 bases from V and 4 bases from J, with 9 bases between. The CDR3 loop is CASSFTGPYGYTF. CDR3 nucleotide sequence: TGTGCCAGCAGCTTTACAGGTCCCTATGGCTACACCTTC.

The chain couples TRBV5-4 to TRBJ1-2; 8 bases map to TRBD1. The germline CDR1 and CDR2 sequences are SGHNT and YYREEE (reference sequence). This CDR3 has 12 amino acids. J gave up 8 bases and V 3 bases, and 3 bases lay outside the gene matches. CDR3: CASSSTGDGYTF. The CDR3 coding sequence is TGTGCCAGCAGCTCGACAGGGGACGGCTACACCTTC.

V and J are TRBV5-1 and TRBJ2-6, with D unresolved. The CDR3 is made up of 16 amino acids. CDR1 and CDR2 (germline): SGHRS, YFSETQ. V lost 1 base, J lost 0 bases, and 8 bases lay in between. In nucleotides, the CDR3 is TGCGCCAGCAGCTTGCCTTCTAACTCTGGGGCCAACGTCCTGACTTTC. Translating it yields CASSLPSNSGANVLTF. Drawing the rest from reference TRBV5-1 and TRBJ2-6, the complete variable domain is KAGVTQTPRYLIKTRGQQVTLSCSPISGHRSVSWYQQTPGQGLQFLFEYFSETQRNKGNFPGRFSGRQFSNSRSEMNVSTLELGDSALYLCASSLPSNSGANVLTFGAGSRLTVL.

There are a few counts of this clone. The chain joins TRBV2 to TRBJ1-6, with D perhaps TRBD1 (6 bases). Trimming cost V 4 bases and J 10 bases, with 14 bases left between them. Germline CDR1 SNHLY, CDR2 FYNNEI. The length of the CDR3 is 14 residues. The CDR3 nucleotides read TGTGCCAGCAGTGGTACGGACAGCCGATCACCCCTCCACTTT. Translation: CASSGTDSRSPLHF.

Only one count was recorded for this clone. The chain employs TRBV6-5 and TRBJ1-3; D is undetermined. Germline V gene sequence: CDR1 MNHEY, CDR2 SVGAGI. With 10 bases removed from V and 0 bases from J, the gap between germline ends came to 13 bases. This CDR3 has 14 amino acids. The CDR3 reads CATLSPGSGNTIYF. In nucleotides, the CDR3 is TGTGCCACTCTTTCACCCGGCTCTGGAAACACCATATATTTT.

This clone showed up just a few times. This chain connects TRBV7-2 to TRBJ2-7; no definite D call. The germline CDR1 and CDR2 sequences are SGHTA and FQGNSA. V shed 4 bases and J shed 7 bases, with 17 bases lying between them. The CDR3 is 14 amino acids. The CDR3 DNA reads TGTGCCAGCAGCTCTGGCGACTCCATGTGGGAGCAGTACTTC. Amino acids: CASSSGDSMWEQYF. The entire variable domain, with the rest obtained from reference TRBV7-2 and TRBJ2-7, is as follows: GAGVSQSPSNKVTEKGKDVELRCDPISGHTALYWYRQSLGQGLEFLIYFQGNSAPDKSGLPSDRFSAERTGGSVSTLTIQRTQQEDSAVYLCASSSGDSMWEQYFGPGTRLTVT.

The chain links TRBV5-4 to TRBJ2-3, with TRBD1 identical over 7 bases. V shed 5 bases, J shed 2 bases, and the junction held 8 bases outside the gene matches. The CDR3 runs 15 residues. CDR1 is SGHNT, CDR2 YYREEE, per germline (reference sequence). The CDR3 region is CASSPGQVLTDTQYF. The DNA for the CDR3 is TGTGCCAGCAGTCCCGGACAGGTTCTCACAGATACGCAGTATTTT. Filled out from reference TRBV5-4 and TRBJ2-3, the complete variable domain reads ETGVTQSPTHLIKTRGQQVTLRCSSQSGHNTVSWYQQALGQGPQFIFQYYREEENGRGNFPPRFSGLQFPNYSSELNVNALELDDSALYLCASSPGQVLTDTQYFGPGTRLTVL.